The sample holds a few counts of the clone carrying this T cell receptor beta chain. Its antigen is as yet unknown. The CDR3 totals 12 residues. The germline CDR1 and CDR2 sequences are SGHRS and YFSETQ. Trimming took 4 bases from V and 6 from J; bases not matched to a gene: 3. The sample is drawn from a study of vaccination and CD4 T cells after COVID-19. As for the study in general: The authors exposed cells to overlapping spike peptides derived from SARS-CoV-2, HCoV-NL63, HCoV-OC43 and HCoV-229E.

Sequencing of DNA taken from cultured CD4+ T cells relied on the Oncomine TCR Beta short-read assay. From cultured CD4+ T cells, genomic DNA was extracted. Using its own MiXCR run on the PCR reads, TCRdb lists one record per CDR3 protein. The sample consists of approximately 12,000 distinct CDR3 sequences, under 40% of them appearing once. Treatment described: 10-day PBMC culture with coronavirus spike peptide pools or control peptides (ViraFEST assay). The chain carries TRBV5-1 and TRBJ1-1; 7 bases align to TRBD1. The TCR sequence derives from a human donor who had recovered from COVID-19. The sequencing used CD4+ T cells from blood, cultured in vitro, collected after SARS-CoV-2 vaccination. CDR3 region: CASSIGQAEAFF. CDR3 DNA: TGCGCCAGCAGCATAGGACAGGCTGAAGCTTTCTTT.